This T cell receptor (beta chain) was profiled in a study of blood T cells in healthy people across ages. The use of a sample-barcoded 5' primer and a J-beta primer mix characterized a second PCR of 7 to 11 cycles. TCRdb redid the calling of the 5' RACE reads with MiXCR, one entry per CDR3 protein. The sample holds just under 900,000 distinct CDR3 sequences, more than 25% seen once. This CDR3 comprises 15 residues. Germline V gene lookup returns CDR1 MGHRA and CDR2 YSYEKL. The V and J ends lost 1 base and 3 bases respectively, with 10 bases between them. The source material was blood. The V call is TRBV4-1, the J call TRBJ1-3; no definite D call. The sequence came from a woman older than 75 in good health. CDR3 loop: CASSQGQFFGNTIYF. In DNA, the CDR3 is TGCGCCAGCAGCCAAGGACAATTTTTTGGAAACACCATATATTTT.